The sequence of this T cell receptor beta chain was determined in a study of monozygotic twins with inflammatory bowel disease (dated by TCRdb to the late 2010s). About the study as a whole: A total of some 30 monozygotic twin pairs were included in the full study, comprising nine German pairs (four IBD-concordant, five IBD-discordant) and 19 IBD-discordant Danish pairs. Each individual had, on average, about 151 000 unique TCRalpha sequences and 181 000 unique TCRbeta sequences available for analysis. The search for disease-associated traits relied mainly on comparing IBD patients with their genetically identical healthy co-twins within discordant pairs. Here is what the overall study found, with its caveats: No single strong signal or clonotype linked to IBD turned up in the results, so the idea that one exists was not supported. TCRbeta repertoire diversity, by inverse Simpson index, was decreased in IBD patients compared with their healthy co-twins. No difference in repertoire similarity was observed between concordant and discordant twins, possibly owing to limited statistical power. The analysis was unable to tell apart different T cell subtypes. Compared with healthy twins, IBD patients had fewer clonotypes in common with other individuals, a difference most pronounced in patients showing signs of disease activity. Because patients were on differing immunosuppressive treatments, the repertoires may have picked up extra background noise and inter-individual variability.

CDR1 and CDR2 are read off the germline V gene as SGHDT and YYEEEE. Its CDR3 holds 15 amino acids, cysteine through phenylalanine. No nucleotide data were recorded. From each donor, a roughly 2.5 ml peripheral blood sample was collected into PAXgene tubes and stored at -80 degrees C. Without T cell sorting, total RNA was isolated from whole blood using the PAXgene blood miRNA kit on an automated QIAcube. Peripheral blood from monozygotic twin pairs concordant or discordant for inflammatory bowel disease was subjected to deep TCRalpha and TCRbeta repertoire profiling with unique molecular barcoding. Smoking habits were recorded for all twin pairs, and individuals were classified as current, former or never smokers. Library method: 5' RACE. Preparation of each TCR library used 3,000 to 3,500 ng of total RNA. For each sample, cDNA was synthesized in eight separate reactions using SMARTScribe reverse transcriptase. Unique molecular identifiers containing a 6-nucleotide sample barcode were introduced through template switching during cDNA synthesis. Amplification of TCRalpha and TCRbeta cDNA involved two nested PCRs of around 16 and 10 cycles, and each PCR was followed by bead purification. Before amplification, the cDNA was treated with uracil DNA-glycosylase and purified using the QIAquick PCR purification kit. The second PCR was the step at which Illumina TruSeq-compatible adapters and sample-specific barcodes were added. Library quality and concentration were assessed using TapeStation and Qubit, and about 5 ng of each library was pooled. Pooled libraries were sequenced on an Illumina HiSeq2500 single-index Rapid Run with 2 x 100 bp reads and custom sequencing primers. For the original study's pipeline: MiGEC version 1.2.6 was used for UMI-based consensus assembly, which corrected PCR and sequencing errors. V(D)J alignment, clonotype assembly and CDR3 extraction were performed with MiXCR version 2.1.1. Normalisation of gene usage, clonotype sharing and MAIT/NKT TCR abundance was achieved by analysing the top 1000, 10 000 and 20 000 clonotypes per sample. After downsampling to 27 000 UMIs, diversity was calculated as the inverse Simpson index using the vegan R package. Statistical testing used paired Mann-Whitney U tests on the discordant twin pairs and applied Benjamini-Hochberg correction for multiple testing. TCRdb reprocessed the reads into one record per CDR3 protein sequence, lacking DNA. The V and J calls were determined by TCRdb, not by the authors. The record for this sample contains 210,000 or so distinct CDR3 sequences. Approximately 7.7% of the sample is taken by the ten largest.

Concerning this clonotype itself: It lacks a known antigen.

The rearranged segments are TRBV5-6 and TRBJ2-2; TCRdb designates TRBD2, a call that cannot be tested without DNA. Sequenced input: blood. The source is a human donor with ulcerative colitis or Crohn's disease, or a healthy co-twin of an affected twin (not recorded which). The CDR3 protein: CASSSQLVPTGELFF.